A single sample gave rise to the 17 T cell receptor beta chains below, sequenced in a study of T cell responses to AZD1222 COVID-19 vaccine. Produced via immunoSEQ multiplex PCR; TCRdb's table is partial and in-frame only. Among about 81,000 clones listed, over 75% were seen once. The sample consisted of peripheral blood, taken 28 days after the second AZD1222 dose. These TCRs come from an adult who received the AZD1222 COVID-19 vaccine.

This chain joins TRBV7-8 and TRBJ1-6, with 7 bases that match TRBD1. In germline, CDR1 is SGHVS, CDR2 FQNEAQ. Trimming took 0 bases from V and 10 from J; bases not matched to a gene: 6. This CDR3 spans 15 amino acids. The CDR3 here is CASSLAGGGGSPLHF. The CDR3 DNA reads TGTGCCAGCAGCTTAGCCGGAGGGGGCGGCTCACCCCTCCACTTT. The full variable domain, its missing parts supplied by reference TRBV7-8 and TRBJ1-6, is GAGVSQSPRYKVAKRGQDVALRCDPISGHVSLFWYQQALGQGPEFLTYFQNEAQLDKSGLPSDRFFAERPEGSVSTLKIQRTQQEDSAVYLCASSLAGGGGSPLHFGNGTRLTVT.

This clone was counted a few times. This sequence joins TRBV15 and TRBJ2-7; unclear D gene. Trimming pared 4 bases from V and 3 bases from J, leaving 4 bases between. The germline V gene has CDR1 LNHNV and CDR2 YYDKDF (reference sequence). The CDR3 runs 11 residues. The CDR3 spells CATSKNYEQYF. The CDR3, as DNA: TGTGCCACCAGCAAGAACTACGAGCAGTACTTC.

Concerning this clone: Distinct nucleotide sequences in the sample also encode this CDR3. The J gene is TRBJ1-2, the V gene TRBV18; the match to TRBD1 covers 7 bases. Germline V gene lookup returns CDR1 KGHSH and CDR2 LQKENI. Unmatched junction bases numbered 1, after V lost 0 bases and J lost 3 bases. The CDR3 spans 14 residues. As DNA, the CDR3 is TGTGCCAGCTCACCACCGGGACAGTACTATGGCTACACCTTC. Residues: CASSPPGQYYGYTF.

The chain links TRBV27 to TRBJ2-3; TRBD2 is a possible D gene (6 bases). Germline V gene sequence: CDR1 MNHEY, CDR2 SMNVEV (reference sequence). Trimming stripped 2 bases from V and 2 bases from J, with 8 bases between. The CDR3 runs 14 residues. For the CDR3, the DNA is TGTGCCAGCAGTTTAGCGGGGCACACAGATACGCAGTATTTT. It codes for CASSLAGHTDTQYF.

The table lists this clone with a few counts. V usage is TRBV4-1 and J usage is TRBJ2-1, with D tentatively TRBD1 or TRBD2 (7 bases each). Germline lookup yields CDR1 MGHRA and CDR2 YSYEKL. V lost 4 bases to trimming and J lost 7 bases, with 20 bases between them. The CDR3 loop spans 16 amino acids. CDR3 in amino acids: CASSLVRGGGLNEQFF. The CDR3 region has the DNA TGCGCCAGCAGCCTGGTCAGGGGGGGCGGATTAAATGAGCAGTTCTTC.

This sequence joins TRBV4-2 and TRBJ2-7; unclear D gene. Trimming took 7 bases from V and 0 from J, leaving 13 bases between them. CDR3 length: 14 residues. The germline gives CDR1 LGHNA, CDR2 YNFKEQ. The CDR3 here is CASKGSTRSYEQYF. The CDR3, as DNA: TGTGCCAGCAAAGGGTCTACCCGCTCCTACGAGCAGTACTTC.

The J gene is TRBJ2-1, the V gene TRBV7-6, with D perhaps TRBD2 (6 bases). The CDR3 loop spans 16 amino acids. V was pared by 1 base and J by 3 bases, with 13 bases between. Germline V lookup: CDR1 SGHVS, CDR2 FNYEAQ. CDR3: CASSLDSAGSYNEQFF. DNA of the CDR3: TGTGCCAGCAGCTTAGATTCGGCGGGAAGCTACAATGAGCAGTTCTTC.

The chain is built from TRBV5-1 and TRBJ2-5; D gene ambiguous. CDR1 is SGHRS and CDR2 is YFSETQ in the germline V gene. This CDR3 is built from 13 residues. Trimming stripped 0 bases from V and 5 bases from J, with 8 bases between. The CDR3 loop is CASSLEEWETQYF. CDR3 DNA: TGCGCCAGCAGCTTGGAGGAGTGGGAGACCCAGTACTTC.

The V and J genes are TRBV11-3 and TRBJ2-2; 7 nucleotides align to TRBD2. CDR3 size: 15 residues. Per the germline V gene, CDR1 is SGHNT and CDR2 is YENEEA. V gave up 1 base and J gave up 4 bases; unmatched junction bases: 3. The CDR3 is CASSLAREGTGELFF. The DNA of the CDR3 is TGTGCCAGCAGCTTAGCCAGGGAGGGCACCGGGGAGCTGTTTTTT.

As for this clone: Other DNA sequences in this specimen translate into the identical CDR3. The V call is TRBV11-3, the J call TRBJ2-2; D ambiguous. CDR1 and CDR2 (germline): SGHNT, YENEEA. Deletions cut 5 bases from V and 2 bases from J, with 0 bases between. CDR3 size: 11 residues. The CDR3: CASSNTGELFF. CDR3 in DNA: TGTGCCAGCAGCAACACCGGGGAGCTGTTTTTT.

The CDR3 sequence: CASSLLGYNQPQHF. CDR3 DNA sequence: TGTGCCAGCAGTTTATTGGGGTACAACCAGCCCCAGCATTTT. V is TRBV27 and J is TRBJ1-5; D gene uncertain. Germline V lookup: CDR1 MNHEY, CDR2 SMNVEV (reference sequence). Between the trimmed V and J ends, which lost 1 base and 7 bases, there was a span of 11 bases. The length of the CDR3 is 14 residues.

In its sample, this clone was seen a few times. The CDR3 sequence: CASRVGSTEAFF. DNA of the CDR3: TGTGCCAGCCGGGTGGGGAGCACTGAAGCTTTCTTT. The chain couples TRBV2 to TRBJ1-1; unclear D gene. Germline loops: CDR1 SNHLY, CDR2 FYNNEI. V lost 8 bases and J lost 4, with 11 bases in between. This CDR3 has 12 residues.

This chain uses TRBV30 with TRBJ1-6; 8 positions agree with TRBD1. Germline V lookup: CDR1 GTSNPN, CDR2 SVGIG (reference sequence). V trimming: 2 bases; J trimming: 9 bases; junction bases outside the gene matches: 9. There are 15 residues in the CDR3. Here the CDR3 reads CAWSLAGQGGSPLHF. The CDR3 bases are TGTGCCTGGAGTCTGGCAGGACAGGGAGGTTCACCCCTCCACTTT.

The CDR3 is CASSLIGGTAADTEAFF. CDR3 sequence (DNA): TGTGCCAGCAGTCTAATAGGGGGGACAGCGGCGGACACTGAAGCTTTCTTT. V is TRBV28 and J is TRBJ1-1, with 7 positions matching TRBD1. This CDR3 spans 17 amino acids. Germline CDR1 and CDR2: MDHEN and SYDVKM. V lost 5 bases to trimming and J lost 3 bases; unmatched junction nucleotides: 15.

V gene TRBV20-1 combines with J gene TRBJ1-2; D is possibly TRBD1 (6 bases). The length of the CDR3 is 13 residues. In germline, CDR1 is DFQATT, CDR2 SNEGSKA (reference sequence). The V end lost 3 bases, the J end lost 5 bases, and 13 bases lay between the germline ends. The CDR3 DNA sequence: TGCAGTGCTAGTCCCTCAGGGGAATATGGCTACACCTTC. As protein: CSASPSGEYGYTF.

This clone was seen a handful of times. The V gene is TRBV6-5, the J gene TRBJ2-7; 11 bases are shared with TRBD2. After removal of 6 bases from V and 1 base from J, the junction contained 5 bases not matched to a gene. Germline V CDR1 and CDR2: MNHEY, SVGAGI. This CDR3 region has 15 residues. CDR3 nucleotides: TGTGCCAGCAGCGATACTAGCGGGAGTTCCTACGAGCAGTACTTC. Its translation: CASSDTSGSSYEQYF.

This chain joins TRBV7-2 and TRBJ1-5; the D gene is possibly TRBD1 (6 bases). The germline V gene has CDR1 SGHTA and CDR2 FQGNSA. V lost 1 base and J lost 3, with 10 bases in between. The CDR3 runs to 15 residues. The DNA of the CDR3 is TGTGCCAGCAGCTTAGAGTCAGGGGACAATCAGCCCCAGCATTTT. This sequence encodes CASSLESGDNQPQHF.